The 4 T cell receptor beta chains in this list originate from one sample, sequenced in a study of shared clonotypes between healthy human individuals. Method: immunoSEQ multiplex PCR; TCRdb's copy keeps in-frame clones and lacks some. Of fewer than 2.5 million clones in the sample, 93% are singletons; the top ten hold around 0.37%. The sequenced sample was naive CD4+ T cells from PBMCs. Subset noted: CD45RA+ positively selected. The receptors were sampled from a man younger than 30 in good health. Some clones in this sample may be carry-over from other donors' samples.

V gene TRBV27 combines with J gene TRBJ1-2, with D hard to call. The CDR3 loop spans 17 amino acids. Germline CDR1 reads MNHEY; CDR2 reads SMNVEV (reference sequence). The germline V and J ends were trimmed by 3 bases and 5 bases, with 22 bases remaining between them. CDR3 DNA: TGTGCCAGCAGTTTTAGAGTCCCGGACCGTGGGTCATATGGCTACACCTTC. It yields the protein CASSFRVPDRGSYGYTF.

The V and J genes are TRBV7-3 and TRBJ2-3, with D tentatively TRBD2 (5 bases). From germline, CDR1 is SGHTA and CDR2 FQGTGA. Between the trimmed V and J ends, which lost 3 bases and 4 bases, there was a span of 11 bases. The CDR3 covers 14 residues. The DNA of the CDR3 is TGTGCCAGCAGCTTGCTCTCCGGGGCAGATACGCAGTATTTT. Encoded protein: CASSLLSGADTQYF.

This chain joins TRBV6-5 and TRBJ1-2; no clear D gene. The CDR3 sequence is 13 residues long. V lost 4 bases and J 8 bases, leaving 14 bases between the germline ends. Germline CDR1 MNHEY, CDR2 SVGAGI. The chain's CDR3 is CASSSLAMGGYTF. The CDR3 nucleotides are TGTGCCAGCAGTTCCCTCGCAATGGGAGGCTACACCTTC.

This clone was observed a single time. This same CDR3 is encoded by further DNA sequences in the sample. CDR3 protein: CASSLPGDEQFF. The CDR3 nucleotides are TGCGCCAGCAGCTTGCCGGGGGATGAGCAGTTCTTC. V and J are TRBV5-1 and TRBJ2-1, with D possibly matching TRBD2 (6 bases). Trimming removed 1 base from V and 8 bases from J, with 7 bases in between. Germline CDR1 is SGHRS and CDR2 is YFSETQ. The CDR3 extends over 12 amino acids. Supplemented by reference TRBV5-1 and TRBJ2-1, the full variable domain reads KAGVTQTPRYLIKTRGQQVTLSCSPISGHRSVSWYQQTPGQGLQFLFEYFSETQRNKGNFPGRFSGRQFSNSRSEMNVSTLELGDSALYLCASSLPGDEQFFGPGTRLTVL.